This TCR beta chain came from a study of cytomegalovirus exposure and HLA in healthy donors. It was with 60 Vbeta and 13 Jbeta primers that the PCR ran. Data came from immunoSEQ multiplex PCR; TCRdb stores just in-frame clones and leaves some out. The sample contains roughly 180,000 clones, about 78% of which appear only once. A remark on this clone: The antigen is unknown.

Points from the study as a whole: By a later analysis, the bulk of CMV-associated TCR beta chains appeared HLA-restricted.

CDR3 size: 14 residues. Trimming pared 6 bases from V and 0 bases from J, leaving 11 bases between. The germline gives CDR1 PRHDT, CDR2 FYEKMQ (reference sequence). The source material was PBMCs. This chain links TRBV13 with TRBJ1-1, with D maybe TRBD1 (5 bases). This clonotype originated in a woman between 45 and 60 years old in good health and CMV-seropositive. The CDR3 DNA sequence: TGTGCCAGCAGGGCTGTCAGGGTGAACACTGAAGCTTTCTTT. Protein: CASRAVRVNTEAFF. The whole variable domain, filled in from reference TRBV13 and TRBJ1-1, reads AAGVIQSPRHLIKEKRETATLKCYPIPRHDTVYWYQQGPGQDPQFLISFYEKMQSDKGSIPDRFSAQQFSDYHSELNMSSLELGDSALYFCASRAVRVNTEAFFGQGTRLTVV.